Following are 30 T cell receptor beta chains from one sample sequenced in a study of cytomegalovirus exposure and HLA in healthy donors. Primers for the PCR totalled 60 Vbeta and 13 Jbeta. TCRdb's copy holds only in-frame clones and misses some; the assay was immunoSEQ multiplex PCR. The sample yields about 120,000 clones, about 78% seen once. Sequences were obtained from PBMCs. All receptors derive from a woman between 40 and 50 years old in good health and CMV-seropositive.

V is TRBV5-1 and J is TRBJ1-4; the match to TRBD1 covers 7 bases. This CDR3 is 14 amino acids long. With V trimmed by 4 bases and J by 8 bases, 8 bases remained unmatched. Germline V gene data show CDR1 as SGHRS and CDR2 as YFSETQ. CDR3 DNA sequence: TGCGCCAGCAGCACTGGACAGGCCGGGGAAAAACTGTTTTTT. As protein: CASSTGQAGEKLFF.

In its sample, this clone was seen once. This chain uses TRBV6-6 with TRBJ1-1; 7 positions match TRBD1. CDR3 length equals 15 residues. Germline values: CDR1 MNHNY, CDR2 SVGAGI (reference sequence). V lost 5 bases, J lost 5 bases, and 11 bases stayed unmatched. DNA for the CDR3: TGTGCCAGCAGTACGGACAGGCCGGGGTGGACTGAAGCTTTCTTT. Its protein product is CASSTDRPGWTEAFF.

This chain joins TRBV20-1 and TRBJ2-1; D call uncertain. Germline V lookup: CDR1 DFQATT, CDR2 SNEGSKA (reference sequence). This CDR3 contains 11 residues. V lost 3 bases, J lost 9 bases, and 9 bases lay in between. This CDR3 is CSARHPSEQFF. In DNA form, the CDR3 reads TGCAGTGCTAGGCACCCTAGTGAGCAGTTCTTC.

V and J are TRBV4-1 and TRBJ1-1; 11 bases are shared with TRBD1. The CDR3 has 16 residues. The germline gives CDR1 MGHRA, CDR2 YSYEKL. V was clipped by 4 bases and J by 8 bases; unmatched bases: 12. CDR3 sequence: CASSPELGQGVREAFF. The CDR3, as DNA: TGCGCCAGCAGCCCAGAACTGGGACAGGGGGTGAGGGAAGCTTTCTTT.

There are a few counts of this clone. The J gene is TRBJ2-2, the V gene TRBV7-9, with 8 bases identical to TRBD1. Germline values: CDR1 SEHNR, CDR2 FQNEAQ (reference sequence). The V gene end was trimmed by 8 bases and the J gene end by 5 bases; junction bases not matched to a gene: 16. CDR3 length: 17 amino acids. The CDR3 reads CASRTGGLTTKTGELFF. CDR3 in DNA: TGTGCCAGCCGTACAGGGGGACTCACCACCAAAACCGGGGAGCTGTTTTTT.

This clone was found a few times. The J gene is TRBJ2-7, the V gene TRBV7-2; 11 bases map to TRBD2. Unmatched junction bases numbered 2, after V lost 0 bases and J lost 1 base. Germline V lookup: CDR1 SGHTA, CDR2 FQGNSA. The CDR3 spans 16 residues. CDR3 protein: CASSLALAGVSYEQYF. CDR3 nucleotide sequence: TGTGCCAGCAGCTTAGCACTAGCGGGGGTATCCTACGAGCAGTACTTC. The variable domain in full, completed from reference TRBV7-2 and TRBJ2-7, reads GAGVSQSPSNKVTEKGKDVELRCDPISGHTALYWYRQSLGQGLEFLIYFQGNSAPDKSGLPSDRFSAERTGGSVSTLTIQRTQQEDSAVYLCASSLALAGVSYEQYFGPGTRLTVT.

This rearrangement joins TRBV5-4 to TRBJ2-7, with a weak D call TRBD2 (5 bases). The ends were cut back, 4 bases at V and 6 bases at J, with 14 bases in the middle. The V gene's germline CDR1 is SGHNT and CDR2 YYREEE (reference sequence). CDR3 length: 13 residues. The DNA for the CDR3 is TGTGCCAGCAGCCCGGGGAGTAGCCGCGAGCAGTACTTC. This encodes CASSPGSSREQYF.

V usage is TRBV5-4 and J usage is TRBJ2-7; D might be TRBD2 (5 bases). The germline V gene encodes CDR1 SGHNT and CDR2 YYREEE (reference sequence). CDR3 length equals 16 residues. V was trimmed by 3 bases and J by 1 base, leaving 17 bases between them. CDR3 loop: CASSSSDSRDSYEQYF. The DNA for the CDR3 is TGTGCCAGCAGCTCCTCGGACTCAAGGGATTCCTACGAGCAGTACTTC.

The chain uses TRBV10-3 and TRBJ1-1, with TRBD1 matching over 8 bases. The CDR3 is made up of 15 amino acids. Germline trimming cut 3 bases from V and 2 bases from J; bases unmatched to any gene: 5. Germline loops: CDR1 ENHRY, CDR2 SYGVKD. For the CDR3, the DNA is TGTGCCATCAGTGACAGACAGGGGCTAAACACTGAAGCTTTCTTT. This gives the protein CAISDRQGLNTEAFF.

A few counts support this clone. The V gene is TRBV27, the J gene TRBJ2-3, with 11 nucleotides matching TRBD2. Germline trimming cut 2 bases from V and 6 bases from J; bases unmatched to any gene: 13. The CDR3 runs 18 residues. Germline lookup yields CDR1 MNHEY and CDR2 SMNVEV (reference sequence). The CDR3 is CASSLRLAGGPARDTQYF. As DNA, the CDR3 is TGTGCCAGCAGTTTAAGGCTAGCGGGGGGCCCTGCACGCGATACGCAGTATTTT.

This clone was recorded a few times. The genes are TRBV5-4 and TRBJ1-5; 8 bases are shared with TRBD1. This CDR3 comprises 13 residues. Germline assignment: CDR1 SGHNT and CDR2 YYREEE (reference sequence). The V and J ends lost 9 bases and 3 bases, in that order; junction bases with no gene match: 5. In DNA form, the CDR3 reads TGTGCCAACCTACAGGGGGACAATCAGCCCCAGCATTTT. Translation: CANLQGDNQPQHF.

This clone was counted between two and nine times. The rearrangement joins TRBV11-2 to TRBJ1-2; TRBD1 might be the D (6 bases). V shed 1 base and J shed 4 bases, with 10 bases lying between them. The length of the CDR3 is 14 residues. Germline lookup yields CDR1 SGHAT and CDR2 FQNNGV. The CDR3 coding sequence is TGTGCCAGCAGCTTAGTGGCAGGGGCCTATGGCTACACCTTC. It translates to CASSLVAGAYGYTF.

DNA for the CDR3: TGTGCCAGCAGCTTAAATGGACAGGGATCCCCCTACACCTTC. Its translation is CASSLNGQGSPYTF. The chain uses TRBV7-3 and TRBJ1-2, with TRBD1 matching over 8 bases. Germline V gives CDR1 SGHTA, CDR2 FQGTGA. CDR3 length: 14 residues. The junction had 8 bases not matched to a gene; V was cut back by 1 base and J by 10 bases.

The chain combines TRBV25-1 with TRBJ1-4; 9 bases match TRBD1. Germline V gene data show CDR1 as MGHDK and CDR2 as SYGVNS. With V trimmed by 3 bases and J by 6 bases, 5 bases remained unmatched. CDR3 size: 15 residues. The DNA for the CDR3 is TGTGCCAGCAGTGACCCGGGACAGGGATATGAAAAACTGTTTTTT. It specifies CASSDPGQGYEKLFF.

This clone was recorded a few times. The chain carries TRBV5-1 and TRBJ2-6; perhaps TRBD2 as D (6 bases). This CDR3 spans 16 amino acids. V lost 3 bases and J lost 0, with 10 bases in between. CDR1 SGHRS and CDR2 YFSETQ come from the germline V gene. For the CDR3, the DNA is TGCGCCAGCAGCTCCGGGGACTTCTCTGGGGCCAACGTCCTGACTTTC. It is translated as CASSSGDFSGANVLTF.

The chain joins TRBV2 to TRBJ1-1; the match to TRBD1 covers 7 bases. V was pared by 3 bases and J by 1 base, with 2 bases of the junction left unmatched. Germline V lookup: CDR1 SNHLY, CDR2 FYNNEI. This CDR3 is 14 amino acids long. CDR3 residues: CASSEWTGNTEAFF. The CDR3 DNA sequence: TGTGCCAGCAGTGAGTGGACAGGGAACACTGAAGCTTTCTTT.

The rearrangement uses TRBV6-5 and TRBJ2-7, with TRBD1 matching 8 bases. The CDR3 runs 15 residues. Germline V gene sequence: CDR1 MNHEY, CDR2 SVGAGI. The V segment lost 6 bases and the J segment 2 bases; nucleotides outside the gene matches: 9. CDR3 coding DNA: TGTGCCAGCAGCCGTCCCCAGGGGGCGACCTACGAGCAGTACTTC. It specifies CASSRPQGATYEQYF.

This chain links TRBV15 with TRBJ2-7; weak D call: TRBD1 (6 bases). The germline CDR1 and CDR2 sequences are LNHNV and YYDKDF (reference sequence). Trimming cost V 1 base and J 5 bases, with 15 bases left between them. This CDR3 comprises 15 residues. As DNA, the CDR3 is TGTGCCACCAGCAGAGTGGCCAGGGGTAGGCACGAGCAGTACTTC. Amino acids: CATSRVARGRHEQYF.

This rearrangement joins TRBV6-5 to TRBJ2-7; tentatively, D is TRBD1 (6 bases). The CDR3 totals 11 residues. V lost 7 bases and J 6 bases, leaving 10 bases between the germline ends. Looked up from germline, CDR1 is MNHEY and CDR2 is SVGAGI. The CDR3, as DNA: TGTGCCAGCAATACAGGGTCCGAGCAGTACTTC. Its protein product is CASNTGSEQYF.

The chain couples TRBV6-5 to TRBJ1-6; D may be TRBD1 (5 bases). CDR1 and CDR2 from the germline V gene are MNHEY and SVGAGI. This CDR3 region has 15 residues. With 6 bases removed from V and 5 bases from J, the gap between germline ends came to 14 bases. The CDR3 bases are TGTGCCAGCAGAGTCGGGGGAGGTCATAATTCACCCCTCCACTTT. Its protein product is CASRVGGGHNSPLHF.

The gene calls are TRBV18 and TRBJ2-7; tentative D call: TRBD1 (6 bases). The CDR3 contains 15 residues. The V and J ends lost 0 bases and 6 bases respectively, with 15 bases between them. Germline CDR1 is KGHSH and CDR2 is LQKENI. As DNA, the CDR3 is TGTGCCAGCTCACCACCGGGACACACTCTCCTCGAGCAGTACTTC. The encoded protein is CASSPPGHTLLEQYF.

About this clone: The sample contains more than one DNA sequence encoding this CDR3. The chain recombines TRBV6-5 with TRBJ1-1; TRBD1 matches at 7 bases. Germline CDR1 MNHEY, CDR2 SVGAGI. This CDR3 is 13 amino acids long. Germline trimming cut 5 bases from V and 2 bases from J; bases unmatched to any gene: 2. The CDR3 spells CASSRTGNTEAFF. In nucleotides, the CDR3 is TGTGCCAGCAGTAGGACAGGAAACACTGAAGCTTTCTTT.

The gene calls are TRBV6-6 and TRBJ2-5; D is unclear. This CDR3 is built from 14 residues. Germline V lookup: CDR1 MNHNY, CDR2 SVGAGI (reference sequence). V lost 6 bases and J lost 0, with 11 bases in between. CDR3 loop: CASRPRLDQETQYF. The CDR3 nucleotides are TGTGCCAGCAGGCCCAGACTGGACCAAGAGACCCAGTACTTC.

The chain combines TRBV6-1 with TRBJ2-6; 7 nucleotides line up with TRBD1. CDR3 length: 17 amino acids. The J segment lost 1 base and the V segment lost 4 bases, leaving 7 bases of the junction unmatched. Germline CDR1 is MNHNS and CDR2 is SASEGT. The DNA for the CDR3 is TGTGCCAGCAGTGTTTGGACAGGCCTATCTGGGGCCAACGTCCTGACTTTC. This codes for CASSVWTGLSGANVLTF.

The rearrangement joins TRBV2 to TRBJ2-5; the match to TRBD2 covers 8 bases. With V trimmed by 3 bases and J by 5 bases, 8 bases remained unmatched. Germline CDR1 is SNHLY and CDR2 is FYNNEI. The CDR3 extends over 15 amino acids. The CDR3 is CASSEVAGGGETQYF. CDR3 bases: TGTGCCAGCAGTGAGGTTGCGGGGGGCGGGGAGACCCAGTACTTC.

V is TRBV7-2 and J is TRBJ1-2; D remains unclear. V lost 2 bases to trimming and J lost 4 bases, with 14 bases between them. Per germline, CDR1 SGHTA and CDR2 FQGNSA. The CDR3 spans 15 residues. The CDR3 coding sequence is TGTGCCAGCAGCTTAAGGATGGCGGAAAGCTATGGCTACACCTTC. Its translation is CASSLRMAESYGYTF.

The sample holds one count of this clone. This chain uses TRBV6-5 with TRBJ2-5; TRBD1 matches 7 bases. The CDR3 consists of 12 residues. Trimming at V came to 7 bases and at J to 6 bases, leaving 5 bases not matched to a gene. Germline V CDR1 and CDR2: MNHEY, SVGAGI. CDR3 in DNA: TGTGCCAGCAAGACAGGGCAACAGACCCAGTACTTC. This translates into CASKTGQQTQYF.

The rearrangement links TRBV4-2 to TRBJ2-3; 8 positions agree with TRBD2. The CDR3 sequence is 16 residues long. The junction had 6 bases not matched to a gene; V was cut back by 0 bases and J by 4 bases. Germline lookup yields CDR1 LGHNA and CDR2 YNFKEQ. CDR3 nucleotides: TGTGCCAGCAGCCAAGAGGCGGGGGGCTATTCAGATACGCAGTATTTT. Translating gives CASSQEAGGYSDTQYF.

The chain recombines TRBV13 with TRBJ2-3; 7 bases agree with TRBD2. Trimming at V came to 5 bases and at J to 5 bases, leaving 7 bases not matched to a gene. The length of the CDR3 is 14 residues. The germline V gene encodes CDR1 PRHDT and CDR2 FYEKMQ (reference sequence). This CDR3 reads CASSRRGGGDTQYF. CDR3 DNA sequence: TGTGCCAGCAGCCGTCGCGGGGGAGGAGATACGCAGTATTTT.

The rearrangement links TRBV11-2 to TRBJ2-1, with D hard to call. Germline-derived CDR1 and CDR2 are SGHAT and FQNNGV. CDR3 length equals 15 residues. Trimming removed 2 bases from V and 7 bases from J, with 15 bases in between. In DNA form, the CDR3 reads TGTGCCAGCAGCTTAATGGGTCCCGAGGAGAATGAGCAGTTCTTC. Translating it yields CASSLMGPEENEQFF.